One and the same sample provided the 31 T cell receptor beta chains below, sequenced in a study of T cells after yellow fever vaccination. TCRdb fed the 5' RACE reads into MiXCR, producing one record per CDR3 protein. The table includes under 600,000 distinct CDR3 sequences, about 13% detected once. The material sequenced was PBMCs, taken on the day of the yellow fever booster vaccination. These receptors came from a man aged 25 to 45 who received the YFV17D yellow fever vaccine.

This clonotype was picked up a small number of times. This chain joins TRBV20-1 and TRBJ2-7; 14 bases agree with TRBD2. CDR1 and CDR2 from the germline V gene are DFQATT and SNEGSKA (reference sequence). The CDR3 runs 18 residues. J lost 2 bases, V lost 4 bases, and 13 bases had no gene match. The CDR3, as DNA: TGCAGTGCTACGGCAAGGACTAGCGGGAGGATAGTACCCTACGAGCAGTACTTC. Translated: CSATARTSGRIVPYEQYF.

V is TRBV5-1 and J is TRBJ2-3; no reliable D call. Germline CDR1 is SGHRS and CDR2 is YFSETQ. CDR3 length: 15 residues. V was trimmed by 4 bases and J by 0 bases, leaving 12 bases between them. The CDR3 is CASSGADSSTDTQYF. CDR3 DNA sequence: TGCGCCAGCAGCGGAGCAGACTCTAGCACAGATACGCAGTATTTT.

A few counts support this clonotype. The chain is built from TRBV2 and TRBJ2-7; D is uncertain. CDR1 is SNHLY and CDR2 is FYNNEI in the germline V gene. Trimming left V 7 bases short and J 0 bases short, with 7 bases between. The CDR3 sequence is 12 residues long. The CDR3 reads CASMDDSYEQYF. The DNA for the CDR3 is TGTGCCAGCATGGACGACTCCTACGAGCAGTACTTC.

This clonotype was seen at least ten times. J is TRBJ2-1 and V is TRBV29-1; D is undetermined. CDR3 length: 11 residues. Trimming took off 5 bases at V and 10 bases at J, with 12 bases between the two ends. Germline lookup yields CDR1 SQVTM and CDR2 ANQGSEA. As DNA, the CDR3 is TGCAGCGTTCTAATGTGGGAAGAGCAGTTCTTC. This codes for CSVLMWEEQFF.

This clonotype showed up just a few times. The gene calls are TRBV7-6 and TRBJ2-1; the match to TRBD2 covers 11 bases. The CDR3 has 15 amino acids. Germline V gives CDR1 SGHVS, CDR2 FNYEAQ. J gave up 2 bases and V 5 bases, and 2 bases lay outside the gene matches. CDR3: CASSKLAGAYNEQFF. In nucleotides, the CDR3 is TGTGCCAGCAGCAAACTAGCGGGAGCCTACAATGAGCAGTTCTTC.

CDR3 bases: TGCGCCAGCAGCCCGAGAAGGACTAGCGAGAACACCGGGGAGCTGTTTTTT. It encodes CASSPRRTSENTGELFF. The V gene is TRBV5-1, the J gene TRBJ2-2; 9 bases are shared with TRBD2. Trimming at V came to 4 bases and at J to 1 base, leaving 8 bases not matched to a gene. This CDR3 is built from 17 residues. CDR1 is SGHRS, CDR2 YFSETQ, per germline.

This clonotype was seen only a few times. This chain links TRBV3-1 with TRBJ2-7; 12 bases fit TRBD2. Trimming cost V 4 bases and J 7 bases; bases outside gene matches: 14. Per germline, CDR1 LGHDT and CDR2 YNNKEL (reference sequence). This CDR3 comprises 17 residues. The CDR3 spells CASSPLPSSGRAGEQYF. DNA for the CDR3: TGTGCCAGCAGCCCCCTGCCATCTAGCGGGAGGGCGGGAGAGCAGTACTTC.

There are a few counts of this clonotype. The CDR3 DNA follows: TGCAGTGCGCCGGGACAGGACCTTCGGCCCCAGCATTTT. Its translation is CSAPGQDLRPQHF. V and J are TRBV20-1 and TRBJ1-5; 8 nucleotides align to TRBD1. Germline loops: CDR1 DFQATT, CDR2 SNEGSKA (reference sequence). After removal of 6 bases from V and 9 bases from J, the junction contained 10 bases not matched to a gene. The CDR3 has 13 amino acids.

The chain combines TRBV9 with TRBJ2-1; D is uncertain. The V end was cut by 4 bases, the J end by 5 bases, with 13 bases between. In germline, CDR1 is SGDLS, CDR2 YYNGEE. The CDR3 runs 14 residues. CDR3 nucleotide sequence: TGTGCCAGCAGCCCCTACCGTCGGGACAATGAGCAGTTCTTC. Amino acid sequence: CASSPYRRDNEQFF.

The V gene is TRBV18, the J gene TRBJ1-2; D uncertain. The CDR3 covers 13 residues. The ends were cut back, 3 bases at V and 3 bases at J, with 8 bases in the middle. CDR1 and CDR2 from the germline V gene are KGHSH and LQKENI. CDR3 in DNA: TGTGCCAGCTCACCCGGCTCAGACTATGGCTACACCTTC. Amino acids: CASSPGSDYGYTF.

Only a few counts were recorded for this clonotype. The genes are TRBV25-1 and TRBJ1-2; 9 nucleotides align to TRBD1. This CDR3 region has 13 residues. Trimming took 6 bases from V and 7 from J; bases not matched to a gene: 6. In germline, CDR1 is MGHDK, CDR2 SYGVNS. The CDR3 loop is CASRQGALPGYTF. In DNA, the CDR3 is TGTGCCAGCAGACAGGGGGCTCTGCCTGGCTACACCTTC.

There are a few counts of this clonotype. The rearrangement links TRBV7-2 to TRBJ2-7; a weak D match, TRBD2 (6 bases). There are 15 residues in the CDR3. The V end was cut by 6 bases, the J end by 1 base, with 16 bases between. Germline lookup yields CDR1 SGHTA and CDR2 FQGNSA. The CDR3 DNA is TGTGCCAGCAGGACAAGAGCGGGTGGATCCTACGAGCAGTACTTC. It translates to CASRTRAGGSYEQYF.

A few counts support this clonotype. The chain recombines TRBV12-3 or TRBV12-4 with TRBJ2-2, with 7 bases matching TRBD1. CDR3 size: 16 residues. V was clipped by 6 bases and J by 0 bases; unmatched bases: 7. DNA for the CDR3: TGTGCCAGCAGACGTTCCGGGACAGCGAACACCGGGGAGCTGTTTTTT. Translated, it gives CASRRSGTANTGELFF.

This clonotype was seen a handful of times. The chain employs TRBV20-1 and TRBJ2-7, with 9 nucleotides matching TRBD2. This CDR3 comprises 14 residues. After removal of 5 bases from V and 5 bases from J, the junction contained 10 bases not matched to a gene. Per germline, CDR1 DFQATT and CDR2 SNEGSKA (reference sequence). CDR3: CSAHQTSGFDEQYF. CDR3 bases: TGCAGTGCTCACCAGACTAGCGGTTTCGACGAGCAGTACTTC.

This clonotype was found a few times. This sequence joins TRBV5-1 and TRBJ2-2, with D unresolved. Trimming removed 0 bases from V and 5 bases from J, with 17 bases in between. This CDR3 comprises 17 residues. Germline values: CDR1 SGHRS, CDR2 YFSETQ. CDR3 nucleotide sequence: TGCGCCAGCAGCTTGGTCGTCGTGGGGAAGAGGACCGGGGAGCTGTTTTTT. Amino acid sequence: CASSLVVVGKRTGELFF.

V and J are TRBV6-2 or TRBV6-3 and TRBJ2-1; no clear D gene. The CDR3 contains 14 residues. Germline V CDR1 and CDR2: MNHEY, SVGEGT. The V gene lost 2 bases and the J gene lost 1 base, with 6 bases spanning the gap. The chain's CDR3 is CASSYLTSYNEQFF. DNA for the CDR3: TGTGCCAGCAGTTACCTCACGTCCTACAATGAGCAGTTCTTC.

This clonotype was seen a handful of times. This chain connects TRBV20-1 to TRBJ2-2; D not resolved. The germline V gene encodes CDR1 DFQATT and CDR2 SNEGSKA (reference sequence). V was clipped by 6 bases and J by 7 bases, with 12 bases between them. The CDR3 sequence is 12 residues long. DNA for the CDR3: TGCAGTGCCGCGTTTTGGGGCGGGGAGCTGTTTTTT. This encodes CSAAFWGGELFF.

A few counts support this clonotype. The chain combines TRBV5-6 with TRBJ2-5; D gene ambiguous. The V end lost 5 bases, the J end lost 4 bases, and 9 bases lay between the germline ends. Per germline, CDR1 SGHDT and CDR2 YYEEEE. The CDR3 has 12 amino acids. The CDR3 here is CASRILGETQYF. The DNA for the CDR3 is TGTGCCAGCAGGATTCTGGGAGAGACCCAGTACTTC.

The V call is TRBV7-2, the J call TRBJ1-6, with TRBD1 identical over 7 bases. Germline CDR1 and CDR2: SGHTA and FQGNSA. With 3 bases clipped from V and 10 bases from J, the junction kept 6 bases outside the gene matches. The CDR3 totals 14 residues. CDR3 region: CASSFNRGRSPLHF. The CDR3 DNA sequence: TGTGCCAGCAGCTTCAACAGGGGCCGATCACCCCTCCACTTT.

The rearrangement joins TRBV20-1 to TRBJ2-1, with a weak D call TRBD2 (5 bases). Looked up from germline, CDR1 is DFQATT and CDR2 is SNEGSKA (reference sequence). Trimming cost V 2 bases and J 4 bases, with 12 bases left between them. The CDR3 totals 14 residues. In nucleotides, the CDR3 is TGCAGTGCTAGACTCGCGGGCCAATACAATGAGCAGTTCTTC. Its translation is CSARLAGQYNEQFF.

This clonotype was picked up a small number of times. The CDR3 protein is CASSYSTTQYF. In nucleotides, the CDR3 is TGTGCCAGCAGTTATTCGACGACCCAGTACTTC. The V and J genes are TRBV6-5 and TRBJ2-5; D not certain. Trimming stripped 3 bases from V and 7 bases from J, with 6 bases between. This CDR3 has 11 residues. CDR1 and CDR2 (germline): MNHEY, SVGAGI.

The rearrangement joins TRBV25-1 to TRBJ2-5; a possible D gene is TRBD2 (6 bases). Germline CDR1 and CDR2: MGHDK and SYGVNS. The CDR3 has 9 residues. V lost 6 bases, J lost 13 bases, and 9 bases lay in between. This chain's CDR3 is CASRTRWYF. Written as DNA, the CDR3 is TGTGCCAGCAGGACTAGGTGGTACTTC.

This clonotype was observed a handful of times. V usage is TRBV7-2 and J usage is TRBJ2-3; 9 nucleotides match TRBD1. The V segment lost 3 bases and the J segment 1 base; nucleotides outside the gene matches: 8. The CDR3 has 17 amino acids. Germline V CDR1 and CDR2: SGHTA, FQGNSA. The CDR3: CASSFWDDRGGTDTQYF. The CDR3 region has the DNA TGTGCCAGCAGCTTCTGGGACGACAGGGGGGGCACAGATACGCAGTATTTT.

In this sample, this clonotype turned up a few times. This rearrangement joins TRBV6-5 to TRBJ1-4, with D possibly TRBD1 on 5 matching bases. The CDR3 is 14 amino acids. V lost 0 bases and J 5 bases, leaving 7 bases between the germline ends. Germline V gives CDR1 MNHEY, CDR2 SVGAGI. The CDR3 coding sequence is TGTGCCAGCAGTTACTCGAAGGGGAATGAAAAACTGTTTTTT. Its protein is CASSYSKGNEKLFF.

This clonotype was recorded a few times. The V gene is TRBV4-3, the J gene TRBJ1-1; no definite D call. The CDR3 runs to 15 residues. Germline CDR1 is LGHNA and CDR2 is YSLEER. The V end lost 0 bases, the J end lost 1 base, and 9 bases lay between the germline ends. The CDR3 is CASSQDSHQNTEAFF. In DNA, the CDR3 is TGCGCCAGCAGCCAAGATTCGCACCAGAACACTGAAGCTTTCTTT.

This clonotype occurred a few times. This chain links TRBV20-1 with TRBJ2-3, with D tentatively TRBD1 or TRBD2 (5 bases each). Germline lookup yields CDR1 DFQATT and CDR2 SNEGSKA (reference sequence). CDR3 length equals 14 residues. The ends were cut back, 3 bases at V and 2 bases at J, with 12 bases in the middle. Here the CDR3 reads CSARLGGPTDTQYF. The CDR3 coding sequence is TGCAGTGCTAGGCTTGGGGGACCCACAGATACGCAGTATTTT.

This clonotype was seen more than once but under ten times. J is TRBJ2-1 and V is TRBV6-5; D is unresolved. Germline V gene lookup returns CDR1 MNHEY and CDR2 SVGAGI. V was pared by 2 bases and J by 12 bases, with 11 bases between. The CDR3 length is 12 residues. The CDR3 is CASSYPSMGQFF. The CDR3 DNA reads as TGTGCCAGCAGTTACCCCTCGATGGGGCAGTTCTTC.

This clonotype has a count of ten or more. This rearrangement joins TRBV28 to TRBJ2-6, with unresolved D. V was shortened by 11 bases and J by 2 bases, with 10 bases between the two germline ends. Germline CDR1 MDHEN, CDR2 SYDVKM. This CDR3 comprises 13 residues. The CDR3 coding sequence is TGTGCCGGACGGAATACTGGGGCCAACGTCCTGACTTTC. Translating gives CAGRNTGANVLTF. The whole variable domain, remainder taken from reference TRBV28 and TRBJ2-6, is DVKVTQSSRYLVKRTGEKVFLECVQDMDHENMFWYRQDPGLGLRLIYFSYDVKMKEKGDIPEGYSVSREKKERFSLILESASTNQTSMYLCAGRNTGANVLTFGAGSRLTVL.

The CDR3 region has the DNA TGCGCCAGCAGCTTGGGCTGGCCAGAGGTGGAGACCCAGTACTTC. Protein sequence: CASSLGWPEVETQYF. The chain recombines TRBV5-1 with TRBJ2-5; D unresolved. The CDR3 length is 15 residues. V dropped 0 bases and J dropped 5 bases, with 14 bases sitting between them. Germline values: CDR1 SGHRS, CDR2 YFSETQ. Full variable domain (rest looked up from reference TRBV5-1 and TRBJ2-5): KAGVTQTPRYLIKTRGQQVTLSCSPISGHRSVSWYQQTPGQGLQFLFEYFSETQRNKGNFPGRFSGRQFSNSRSEMNVSTLELGDSALYLCASSLGWPEVETQYFGPGTRLLVL.

In its sample, this clonotype was seen a few times. The V and J genes are TRBV6-5 and TRBJ2-7; 9 nucleotides match TRBD1. Germline V gene data show CDR1 as MNHEY and CDR2 as SVGAGI. The CDR3 spans 16 residues. Germline trimming cut 0 bases from V and 2 bases from J; bases unmatched to any gene: 5. The DNA of the CDR3 is TGTGCCAGCAGTTACTCGGGACAGGGATTCCCCTACGAGCAGTACTTC. Translated: CASSYSGQGFPYEQYF.

The chain recombines TRBV20-1 with TRBJ2-1, with 13 positions matching TRBD2. CDR1 DFQATT and CDR2 SNEGSKA come from the germline V gene (reference sequence). Trimming at V came to 0 bases and at J to 4 bases, leaving 3 bases not matched to a gene. This CDR3 spans 16 amino acids. The CDR3 bases are TGCAGTGCTAGAGACCCACTAGCGGGAGGGTACAATGAGCAGTTCTTC. This codes for CSARDPLAGGYNEQFF.